This is a list of T cell receptor beta chains from one sample in a study of shared clonotypes between healthy human individuals. TCRdb keeps only in-frame clones here, not all; method: immunoSEQ multiplex PCR. The sample lists roughly 500,000 clones, about 96% seen once, with 0.05% to 0.07% in the top ten. Sample: naive CD4+ T cells sorted from blood. These receptors all stem from a woman younger than 45 in good health. CDR3s include the opening cysteine and the closing phenylalanine or tryptophan. A D gene is named only where the DNA matches it firmly. The size of a clone is reported for some rows only, either as once, few or many, or as a class for expanded clones.

.	TRBV4-1	TRBJ1-2	.	CASSQDPTGYGYTF	TGCGCCAGCAGCCAAGATCCCACAGGGTATGGCTACACCTTC
.	TRBV27	TRBJ2-7	.	CASSWVDEQYF	TGTGCCAGCAGCTGGGTAGACGAGCAGTACTTC
.	TRBV6-1	TRBJ2-7	.	CASSEGGYPGIYEQYF	TGTGCCAGCAGTGAAGGGGGCTACCCTGGGATATACGAGCAGTACTTC
.	TRBV28	TRBJ1-6	.	CASRLSIGTDNSPLHF	TGTGCCAGCAGGCTCTCCATCGGGACGGATAATTCACCCCTCCACTTT
TRBD1	TRBV6-4	TRBJ1-2	.	CASSAGTGTANYGYTF	TGTGCCAGCAGCGCGGGAACAGGGACAGCTAACTATGGCTACACCTTC
.	TRBV20-1	TRBJ1-2	.	CSASKKYGYTF	TGCAGTGCTAGTAAGAAGTATGGCTACACCTTC
.	TRBV27	TRBJ1-1	.	CASSVTRTLNTEAFF	TGTGCCAGCAGTGTTACCCGGACACTAAACACTGAAGCTTTCTTT
.	TRBV7-9	TRBJ2-7	.	CASSLSDSIYEQYF	TGTGCCAGCAGCTTATCGGACAGTATATACGAGCAGTACTTC
TRBD1	TRBV4-1	TRBJ2-5	once	CASSQTQTRQGNQETQYF	TGCGCCAGCAGCCAAACCCAGACAAGACAGGGGAACCAAGAGACCCAGTACTTC
TRBD2	TRBV5-6	TRBJ2-5	.	CASSRLAGSIVMETQYF	TGTGCCAGCAGCCGACTAGCGGGAAGTATCGTTATGGAGACCCAGTACTTC
.	TRBV28	TRBJ2-3	.	CASSMDPNTDTQYF	TGTGCCAGCAGCATGGACCCTAACACAGATACGCAGTATTTT
TRBD1	TRBV11-3	TRBJ2-3	.	CASSLGATGGDTQYF	TGTGCCAGCAGCTTAGGAGCGACAGGGGGAGATACGCAGTATTTT
TRBD1	TRBV11-1	TRBJ2-7	once	CASSPDRVNEQYF	TGTGCCAGCAGCCCGGACAGGGTAAACGAGCAGTACTTC
TRBD2	TRBV27	TRBJ2-1	.	CASSPQLAGFSYNEQFF	TGTGCCAGCAGTCCCCAGCTAGCGGGGTTCTCCTACAATGAGCAGTTCTTC
.	TRBV5-1	TRBJ1-1	.	CASSLVGGQNTEAFF	TGCGCCAGCAGCTTGGTGGGGGGTCAGAACACTGAAGCTTTCTTT
.	TRBV28	TRBJ2-7	.	CASSLRGNLGEQYF	TGTGCCAGCAGTTTACGGGGCAACCTGGGGGAGCAGTACTTC
TRBD2	TRBV5-1	TRBJ2-1	.	CASSPTSGGTFEQFF	TGCGCCAGCAGCCCGACTAGCGGGGGGACCTTCGAGCAGTTCTTC
.	TRBV18	TRBJ2-3	.	CASFSTDTQYF	TGTGCCAGCTTTAGCACAGATACGCAGTATTTT
.	TRBV11-2	TRBJ2-6	.	CASSLRGRGANVLTF	TGTGCCAGCAGCTTACGGGGGCGCGGGGCCAACGTCCTGACTTTC
TRBD2	TRBV9	TRBJ2-1	once	CASSVAAGEYNEQFF	TGTGCCAGCAGCGTAGCAGCGGGAGAGTACAATGAGCAGTTCTTC
.	TRBV6-5	TRBJ2-7	.	CASSYLGSYEQYF	TGTGCCAGCAGTTACTTGGGGTCCTACGAGCAGTACTTC
TRBD1	TRBV5-1	TRBJ2-7	.	CASSSEAGTGGGYEQYF	TGCGCCAGCAGCTCCGAGGCCGGGACAGGGGGCGGGTACGAGCAGTACTTC
.	TRBV19	TRBJ2-1	.	CASSVSIGGLGEQFF	TGTGCCAGTAGTGTTTCCATAGGGGGATTGGGTGAGCAGTTCTTC
.	TRBV5-5	TRBJ2-7	.	CASSLGIILREQYF	TGTGCCAGCAGCTTGGGGATCATACTTCGCGAGCAGTACTTC
TRBD2	TRBV19	TRBJ2-3	.	CASGGGGPTDTQYF	TGTGCCAGTGGCGGGGGGGGGCCCACAGATACGCAGTATTTT
.	TRBV18	TRBJ2-7	.	CASSPTIGSYEQYF	TGTGCCAGCTCACCAACAATAGGGTCTTACGAGCAGTACTTC
.	TRBV16	TRBJ1-5	once	CASSHHLVRLKDSNQPQHF	TGTGCCAGCAGCCACCATCTCGTTCGGTTAAAGGATAGCAATCAGCCCCAGCATTTT
.	TRBV5-1	TRBJ2-2	.	CASSTGQNTGELFF	TGCGCCAGCAGCACCGGACAGAACACCGGGGAGCTGTTTTTT
.	TRBV28	TRBJ1-1	.	CASSYRENTEAFF	TGTGCCAGCAGTTACAGGGAGAACACTGAAGCTTTCTTT
TRBD1	TRBV5-1	TRBJ1-2	.	CASSLADETGNYGYTF	TGCGCCAGCAGCTTGGCCGACGAGACAGGGAACTATGGCTACACCTTC
TRBD2	TRBV28	TRBJ2-7	.	CASRSPRASGRFEQYF	TGTGCCAGCAGATCTCCCCGGGCTAGCGGGAGATTCGAGCAGTACTTC
.	TRBV28	TRBJ1-5	.	CASSQNQPQHF	TGTGCCAGCAGCCAAAATCAGCCCCAGCATTTT
.	TRBV28	TRBJ2-3	.	CASHGSTDTQYF	TGTGCCAGCCACGGAAGCACAGATACGCAGTATTTT
TRBD2	TRBV7-8	TRBJ2-7	.	CASSLRLAGAYEQYF	TGTGCCAGCAGCTTACGACTAGCGGGAGCCTACGAGCAGTACTTC
.	TRBV7-9	TRBJ2-7	.	CASSSPGGAEGEQYF	TGTGCCAGCAGCTCTCCGGGGGGCGCGGAGGGCGAGCAGTACTTC
.	TRBV5-8	TRBJ2-1	.	CASSALLGLRNEQFF	TGTGCCAGCAGCGCCCTACTCGGGCTGAGGAATGAGCAGTTCTTC
.	TRBV28	TRBJ2-3	.	CAISVRGLGTDTQYF	TGTGCCATCTCAGTCAGGGGACTGGGCACAGATACGCAGTATTTT
.	TRBV5-1	TRBJ2-1	.	CASSWETSSYNEQFF	TGCGCCAGCAGCTGGGAGACTTCCTCCTACAATGAGCAGTTCTTC
.	TRBV15	TRBJ1-2	.	CATSSGVRGYTF	TGTGCCACCAGCAGTGGGGTGAGAGGCTACACCTTC
.	TRBV28	TRBJ1-5	.	CASRRRQVNQPQHF	TGTGCCAGCAGGCGCCGACAGGTTAATCAGCCCCAGCATTTT
.	TRBV12-5	TRBJ2-5	.	CASGSSGVETQYF	TGTGCTAGTGGTTCGTCGGGGGTAGAGACCCAGTACTTC
TRBD1	TRBV19	TRBJ1-2	few	CASRPDRGDYGYTF	TGTGCCAGTCGTCCGGACAGGGGAGACTATGGCTACACCTTC
TRBD2	TRBV9	TRBJ2-7	.	CASSSRAAGEAYEQYF	TGTGCCAGCAGCAGCCGGGCAGCGGGAGAGGCCTACGAGCAGTACTTC
.	TRBV7-3	TRBJ2-2	once	CASSSQGPGELFF	TGTGCCAGCAGTTCCCAGGGGCCCGGGGAGCTGTTTTTT
.	TRBV19	TRBJ1-2	.	CASSINYGYTF	TGTGCCAGTAGTATTAACTATGGCTACACCTTC
TRBD2	TRBV29-1	TRBJ2-3	.	CSVEDLKLAGGPRLTDTQYF	TGCAGCGTTGAAGATCTTAAACTAGCGGGAGGGCCTAGGTTGACAGATACGCAGTATTTT
.	TRBV7-9	TRBJ2-3	.	CASSLDPGDTQYF	TGTGCCAGCAGCTTAGACCCCGGAGATACGCAGTATTTT
TRBD2	TRBV6-6	TRBJ2-3	.	CASSYKVAGQTDTQYF	TGTGCCAGCAGTTATAAGGTAGCGGGCCAAACAGATACGCAGTATTTT
TRBD2	TRBV29-1	TRBJ2-1	.	CSVGGGLARVNEQFF	TGCAGCGTGGGGGGAGGGTTAGCTCGTGTTAATGAGCAGTTCTTC
.	TRBV18	TRBJ2-1	.	CASSPLADNSYNEQFF	TGTGCCAGCTCACCACTAGCGGACAACTCCTACAATGAGCAGTTCTTC
.	TRBV6-1	TRBJ1-1	.	CASSEAVNTEAFF	TGTGCCAGCAGTGAGGCCGTGAACACTGAAGCTTTCTTT
.	TRBV28	TRBJ2-2	.	CASRKSGATGELFF	TGTGCCAGCAGGAAATCAGGGGCGACCGGGGAGCTGTTTTTT
.	TRBV9	TRBJ1-5	.	CASSAVGGGQPQHF	TGTGCCAGCAGCGCAGTGGGGGGCGGCCAGCCCCAGCATTTT